Each of the 27 T cell receptor beta chains below was sequenced from the same sample in a study of cytomegalovirus exposure and HLA in healthy donors. Primers: 60 Vbeta forward and 13 Jbeta reverse. The repertoire was sequenced with immunoSEQ multiplex PCR; TCRdb's copy has only in-frame clones and lacks some. This table has 100,000 or so clones, roughly 71% appearing once. The sequenced material came from PBMCs. These TCRs come from a man aged 50 to 59 in good health and CMV-seronegative.

This clone was detected only once. The CDR3 here is CASSLDLLAANTGELFF. CDR3 nucleotides: TGCGCCAGCAGCTTGGATCTTCTAGCGGCCAACACCGGGGAGCTGTTTTTT. V gene TRBV5-1 combines with J gene TRBJ2-2; TRBD2 matches at 7 bases. V shed 0 bases and J 2 bases; nucleotides not matched to a gene: 7. The CDR3 spans 17 residues. Germline assignment: CDR1 SGHRS and CDR2 YFSETQ.

This rearrangement joins TRBV7-9 to TRBJ1-4; unclear D gene. V was pared by 7 bases and J by 7 bases, with 19 bases between. CDR3 size: 15 residues. Germline-derived CDR1 and CDR2 are SEHNR and FQNEAQ (reference sequence). The CDR3 reads CASILIAGSSEKLFF. The CDR3 DNA sequence: TGTGCCAGCATCCTTATAGCTGGGAGTAGTGAAAAACTGTTTTTT. The whole variable domain, filled in from reference TRBV7-9 and TRBJ1-4, reads DTGVSQNPRHKITKRGQNVTFRCDPISEHNRLYWYRQTLGQGPEFLTYFQNEAQLEKSRLLSDRFSAERPKGSFSTLEIQRTEQGDSAMYLCASILIAGSSEKLFFGSGTQLSVL.

CDR3 region: CASSEYMVGSREQYF. In nucleotides, the CDR3 is TGTGCCAGCAGTGAATATATGGTCGGGAGCAGGGAGCAGTACTTC. The V call is TRBV25-1, the J call TRBJ2-5, with a weak D call TRBD2 (6 bases). The CDR3 consists of 15 residues. Germline values: CDR1 MGHDK, CDR2 SYGVNS. V lost 0 bases, J lost 11 bases, and 19 bases lay in between. The full variable domain, in which reference TRBV25-1 and TRBJ2-5 provide the parts outside the CDR3, is EADIYQTPRYLVIGTGKKITLECSQTMGHDKMYWYQQDPGMELHLIHYSYGVNSTEKGDLSSESTVSRIRTEHFPLTLESARPSHTSQYLCASSEYMVGSREQYFGPGTRLLVL.

This rearrangement joins TRBV19 to TRBJ2-1; TRBD2 matches 9 bases. Germline V lookup: CDR1 LNHDA, CDR2 SQIVND (reference sequence). The CDR3 consists of 15 residues. V was clipped by 5 bases and J by 7 bases; unmatched bases: 9. The CDR3 reads CASSPASGRTNEQFF. Written as DNA, the CDR3 is TGTGCCAGTAGTCCCGCCAGCGGGAGGACAAATGAGCAGTTCTTC.

This clone was counted a few times. The chain uses TRBV19 and TRBJ2-1, with a weak D call TRBD2 (6 bases). CDR1 is LNHDA, CDR2 SQIVND, per germline (reference sequence). The ends were cut back, 5 bases at V and 0 bases at J, with 11 bases in the middle. This CDR3 region has 15 residues. CDR3 loop: CASSEAGSSYNEQFF. CDR3 DNA: TGTGCCAGTAGTGAGGCGGGAAGCTCCTACAATGAGCAGTTCTTC.

The chain is built from TRBV18 and TRBJ1-2, with TRBD1 identical over 7 bases. V was pared by 3 bases and J by 3 bases, with 4 bases of the junction left unmatched. Germline assignment: CDR1 KGHSH and CDR2 LQKENI. CDR3 size: 14 residues. In DNA, the CDR3 is TGTGCCAGCTCACCCCGGACAGGCGACTATGGCTACACCTTC. This translates into CASSPRTGDYGYTF.

The rearrangement uses TRBV7-9 and TRBJ2-5; TRBD2 might be the D (6 bases). The V end was cut by 1 base, the J end by 4 bases, with 16 bases between. CDR3 length: 16 amino acids. Germline CDR1 and CDR2: SEHNR and FQNEAQ (reference sequence). The CDR3 DNA reads TGTGCCAGCAGCTTAGTGGCTAGCGTACTTGCAGAGACCCAGTACTTC. Translating gives CASSLVASVLAETQYF. Full variable domain (outside the CDR3, taken from reference TRBV7-9 and TRBJ2-5): DTGVSQNPRHKITKRGQNVTFRCDPISEHNRLYWYRQTLGQGPEFLTYFQNEAQLEKSRLLSDRFSAERPKGSFSTLEIQRTEQGDSAMYLCASSLVASVLAETQYFGPGTRLLVL.

The CDR3 nucleotides are TGTGCCGCGCGGGACAGACTTCCTGATCAGCCCCAGCATTTT. Its translation: CAARDRLPDQPQHF. V and J are TRBV6-5 and TRBJ1-5; 7 bases fit TRBD1. The ends lost 11 bases at V and 5 bases at J; junction bases unmatched: 12. Germline CDR1 and CDR2: MNHEY and SVGAGI. The CDR3 is 14 residues long.

The chain is built from TRBV15 and TRBJ1-3, with TRBD1 identical over 12 bases. This CDR3 contains 16 residues. In germline, CDR1 is LNHNV, CDR2 YYDKDF (reference sequence). V lost 0 bases, J lost 5 bases, and 2 bases stayed unmatched. The DNA of the CDR3 is TGTGCCACCAGCAGAGATGGGGACAGGGGGCGAAACACCATATATTTT. This translates into CATSRDGDRGRNTIYF.

The chain employs TRBV11-2 and TRBJ1-4; perhaps TRBD1 as D (6 bases). Germline V gives CDR1 SGHAT, CDR2 FQNNGV. Trimming stripped 8 bases from V and 5 bases from J, with 15 bases between. The CDR3 contains 14 residues. The CDR3: CASGEGGANEKLFF. CDR3 DNA sequence: TGTGCCAGCGGGGAGGGGGGGGCGAATGAAAAACTGTTTTTT.

The chain is built from TRBV28 and TRBJ2-5; 10 nucleotides align to TRBD1. Per germline, CDR1 MDHEN and CDR2 SYDVKM. The CDR3 is 16 amino acids. With 4 bases clipped from V and 5 bases from J, the junction kept 10 bases outside the gene matches. The CDR3 DNA follows: TGTGCCAGCAGTTCAACCGGGACAGGGGTCCGTGAGACCCAGTACTTC. Its translation: CASSSTGTGVRETQYF.

The chain carries TRBV6-6 and TRBJ2-7, with TRBD1 matching over 9 bases. Trimming cost V 10 bases and J 0 bases; bases outside gene matches: 7. Germline CDR1 and CDR2: MNHNY and SVGAGI (reference sequence). This CDR3 contains 14 residues. The CDR3 DNA sequence: TGTGCCATCAGGGGACAGGGAAACTCCTACGAGCAGTACTTC. Translated: CAIRGQGNSYEQYF.

The CDR3 nucleotides read TGCGCCAGCAGCCTTCGGCAGGCAAATTCACCCCTCCACTTT. This codes for CASSLRQANSPLHF. The genes are TRBV5-1 and TRBJ1-6; D is undetermined. This CDR3 contains 14 residues. V was trimmed by 4 bases and J by 7 bases, leaving 12 bases between them. CDR1 is SGHRS, CDR2 YFSETQ, per germline. Variable domain in full (rest from reference TRBV5-1 and TRBJ1-6): KAGVTQTPRYLIKTRGQQVTLSCSPISGHRSVSWYQQTPGQGLQFLFEYFSETQRNKGNFPGRFSGRQFSNSRSEMNVSTLELGDSALYLCASSLRQANSPLHFGNGTRLTVT.

The J gene is TRBJ1-5, the V gene TRBV4-2, with D possibly matching TRBD1 (5 bases). This CDR3 region has 15 residues. V lost 0 bases to trimming and J lost 5 bases, with 11 bases between them. CDR1 LGHNA and CDR2 YNFKEQ come from the germline V gene. The CDR3 nucleotides read TGTGCCAGCAGCCAAGATTCTGGGGCCCATCAGCCCCAGCATTTT. Amino acid sequence: CASSQDSGAHQPQHF.

V gene TRBV6-6 combines with J gene TRBJ2-7, with 8 bases identical to TRBD1. The CDR3 is made up of 15 amino acids. Germline values: CDR1 MNHNY, CDR2 SVGAGI (reference sequence). The V and J ends lost 7 bases and 3 bases, in that order; junction bases with no gene match: 11. The CDR3 DNA is TGTGCCAGCACCGGACAGGGTGCTCACTTCTACGAGCAGTACTTC. Translation: CASTGQGAHFYEQYF.

This chain uses TRBV25-1 with TRBJ1-6; 8 bases match TRBD1. The CDR3 sequence is 16 residues long. V was pared by 1 base and J by 7 bases, with 6 bases of the junction left unmatched. The germline V gene has CDR1 MGHDK and CDR2 SYGVNS. The chain's CDR3 is CASSEFGTGPNSPLHF. The DNA for the CDR3 is TGTGCCAGCAGTGAATTTGGGACAGGACCAAATTCACCCCTCCACTTT. Using reference TRBV25-1 and TRBJ1-6 for the parts outside the CDR3, the full variable domain is EADIYQTPRYLVIGTGKKITLECSQTMGHDKMYWYQQDPGMELHLIHYSYGVNSTEKGDLSSESTVSRIRTEHFPLTLESARPSHTSQYLCASSEFGTGPNSPLHFGNGTRLTVT.

The chain links TRBV27 to TRBJ2-2; D is unclear. Germline CDR1 and CDR2: MNHEY and SMNVEV (reference sequence). Between the trimmed V and J ends, which lost 1 base and 7 bases, there was a span of 7 bases. This CDR3 spans 13 amino acids. Written as DNA, the CDR3 is TGTGCCAGCAGTTTATTGGGCAGCGGGGAGCTGTTTTTT. This sequence encodes CASSLLGSGELFF.

V and J are TRBV7-2 and TRBJ2-1, with TRBD2 matching 11 bases. CDR3 length: 15 amino acids. Germline CDR1 SGHTA, CDR2 FQGNSA. J gave up 8 bases and V 5 bases, and 8 bases lay outside the gene matches. This CDR3 reads CASSPLAGGGYEQFF. In DNA, the CDR3 is TGTGCCAGCAGCCCTCTAGCGGGAGGTGGGTATGAGCAGTTCTTC.

DNA of the CDR3: TGTGCCAGCAGCTTTCGGGGGGCTGCAGCTGAAGCTTTCTTT. Amino acid sequence: CASSFRGAAAEAFF. The chain carries TRBV7-2 and TRBJ1-1; D perhaps matches TRBD1 (6 bases). V gave up 3 bases and J gave up 6 bases, with 14 bases separating them. From germline, CDR1 is SGHTA and CDR2 FQGNSA. The CDR3 is 14 amino acids.

The chain couples TRBV6-6 to TRBJ1-2, with 8 bases fitting TRBD1. The CDR3 runs 13 residues. Germline values: CDR1 MNHNY, CDR2 SVGAGI (reference sequence). J was trimmed by 3 bases and V by 6 bases; bases with no gene match: 3. CDR3 DNA sequence: TGTGCCAGCAGACTGGACAGGGACTATGGCTACACCTTC. It codes for CASRLDRDYGYTF.

The CDR3 coding sequence is TGTGCCAGCAGCGTAGGAGCCTCCCCTAGCACAGATACGCAGTATTTT. It yields the protein CASSVGASPSTDTQYF. The V call is TRBV9, the J call TRBJ2-3; D gene ambiguous. V dropped 0 bases and J dropped 0 bases, with 11 bases sitting between them. Germline V gene lookup returns CDR1 SGDLS and CDR2 YYNGEE. This CDR3 has 16 amino acids.

This chain connects TRBV11-3 to TRBJ2-1, with D perhaps matching TRBD2 (6 bases). The CDR3 runs 16 residues. V gave up 2 bases and J gave up 7 bases, with 18 bases separating them. CDR1 is SGHNT, CDR2 YENEEA, per germline. DNA of the CDR3: TGTGCCAGCAGCTTATTCGGGATCGGGGGAAATAATGAGCAGTTCTTC. Encoded protein: CASSLFGIGGNNEQFF.

The chain is built from TRBV7-9 and TRBJ1-3, with TRBD1 matching 8 bases. The V gene end was trimmed by 5 bases and the J gene end by 6 bases; junction bases not matched to a gene: 9. The CDR3 loop spans 15 amino acids. Germline-derived CDR1 and CDR2 are SEHNR and FQNEAQ (reference sequence). The CDR3 here is CASSRPRGHENTIYF. The CDR3 DNA is TGTGCCAGCAGCCGCCCCAGGGGGCATGAAAACACCATATATTTT.

The genes are TRBV6-6 and TRBJ1-3; D ambiguous. Trimming removed 9 bases from V and 2 bases from J, with 5 bases in between. The CDR3 has 11 amino acids. Germline CDR1 MNHNY, CDR2 SVGAGI (reference sequence). The CDR3 region has the DNA TGTGCCAGTAGAGCTGGAAACACCATATATTTT. Its translation is CASRAGNTIYF.

The genes are TRBV4-2 and TRBJ2-7; 8 bases agree with TRBD2. Germline assignment: CDR1 LGHNA and CDR2 YNFKEQ. This CDR3 is 15 amino acids long. J gave up 3 bases and V 0 bases, and 4 bases lay outside the gene matches. The CDR3: CASSQEGGGYYEQYF. Here the CDR3 DNA reads TGTGCCAGCAGCCAAGAGGGCGGGGGGTACTACGAGCAGTACTTC.

The genes are TRBV6-8 and TRBJ2-2; no clear D gene. This CDR3 region has 20 residues. The germline gives CDR1 MNHGY, CDR2 SAAAGT. Between the trimmed V and J ends, which lost 7 bases and 4 bases, there was a span of 31 bases. The CDR3: CASTQGQSYAFYSGTGELFF. CDR3 nucleotide sequence: TGTGCCAGCACCCAAGGCCAGAGCTACGCGTTCTATTCGGGCACCGGGGAGCTGTTTTTT.

The chain has TRBV27 and TRBJ2-7, with a tentative D call TRBD2 (7 bases). V was shortened by 0 bases and J by 2 bases, with 23 bases between the two germline ends. Germline values: CDR1 MNHEY, CDR2 SMNVEV (reference sequence). CDR3 length: 19 amino acids. The CDR3 nucleotides are TGTGCCAGCAGTTTATCGGGAGGGGATGGCAGGGGATGGGCCTACGAGCAGTACTTC. This translates into CASSLSGGDGRGWAYEQYF.